Below are 23 T cell receptor beta chains sequenced from a single sample in a study of shared clonotypes between healthy human individuals. The data were produced by immunoSEQ multiplex PCR, yet TCRdb's version contains in-frame clones alone and is incomplete. The sample yields about 1.1 million clones, approximately 80% seen once. Sequencing was performed on memory CD4+ T cells from PBMCs. As for subset: CD45RA-negative fraction. The source is a man younger than 35 in good health. Some clones in this sample may be carry-over from other donors' samples.

This rearrangement joins TRBV11-2 to TRBJ1-6; 10 bases align to TRBD1. J lost 8 bases, V lost 2 bases, and 3 bases had no gene match. The germline V gene has CDR1 SGHAT and CDR2 FQNNGV. The CDR3 sequence is 15 residues long. CDR3 nucleotides: TGTGCCAGCAGCTTAATGGACAGGGGGTATTCACCCCTCCACTTT. The encoded protein is CASSLMDRGYSPLHF.

The chain joins TRBV7-6 to TRBJ2-7; D is undetermined. The CDR3 totals 14 residues. Germline lookup yields CDR1 SGHVS and CDR2 FNYEAQ. V was shortened by 1 base and J by 0 bases, with 7 bases between the two germline ends. The CDR3 sequence is CASSLEWSSYEQYF. The CDR3 coding sequence is TGTGCCAGCAGCTTAGAGTGGAGCTCCTACGAGCAGTACTTC.

This chain uses TRBV10-2 with TRBJ1-1; a possible D gene is TRBD1 (6 bases). The germline V and J ends were trimmed by 5 bases and 0 bases, with 7 bases remaining between them. This CDR3 has 13 residues. CDR1 and CDR2 from the germline V gene are WSHSY and SAAADI. The CDR3 DNA is TGCGCCAGCAGTTGGACAGTGAACACTGAAGCTTTCTTT. It translates to CASSWTVNTEAFF.

The sample holds a few counts of this clone. The chain recombines TRBV15 with TRBJ2-3; tentative D call: TRBD2 (7 bases). V was trimmed by 5 bases and J by 2 bases, leaving 20 bases between them. The CDR3 totals 17 residues. The germline V gene has CDR1 LNHNV and CDR2 YYDKDF (reference sequence). The CDR3 protein is CATSGGAGTRATDTQYF. DNA for the CDR3: TGTGCCACCAGCGGGGGGGCCGGGACAAGGGCCACAGATACGCAGTATTTT.

With respect to this clone: Other nucleotide sequences in the sample specify the same CDR3. The rearrangement uses TRBV29-1 and TRBJ1-1, with no clear D. V dropped 6 bases and J dropped 1 base, with 9 bases sitting between them. Germline V gene sequence: CDR1 SQVTM, CDR2 ANQGSEA. This CDR3 is built from 12 residues. In nucleotides, the CDR3 is TGCAGCGTCCGACGAGGGAACACTGAAGCTTTCTTT. It yields the protein CSVRRGNTEAFF.

This chain uses TRBV10-3 with TRBJ2-7; 12 positions agree with TRBD1. Trimming at V came to 6 bases and at J to 5 bases, leaving 5 bases not matched to a gene. This CDR3 is 14 amino acids long. The germline V gene has CDR1 ENHRY and CDR2 SYGVKD. The CDR3 nucleotides read TGTGCCATCAGCCCGGGACAGGGGGCTCACGAGCAGTACTTC. Translating gives CAISPGQGAHEQYF.

This sequence joins TRBV18 and TRBJ2-3; D unresolved. The germline CDR1 and CDR2 sequences are KGHSH and LQKENI. V lost 2 bases and J 0 bases, leaving 9 bases between the germline ends. The CDR3 length is 15 residues. CDR3 amino acids: CASSPGVRSTDTQYF. For the CDR3, the DNA is TGTGCCAGCTCACCAGGGGTCAGGAGCACAGATACGCAGTATTTT.

As DNA, the CDR3 is TGTGCCAGCTCCCTCCCCTACGGGGGAGAGACCCAGTACTTC. This codes for CASSLPYGGETQYF. The chain carries TRBV18 and TRBJ2-5, with TRBD2 as a possible D gene (6 bases). Germline V CDR1 and CDR2: KGHSH, LQKENI. This CDR3 is built from 14 residues. Between the trimmed V and J ends, which lost 6 bases and 4 bases, there was a span of 15 bases.

The rearrangement uses TRBV2 and TRBJ1-2; TRBD1 is a possible D gene (6 bases). V was clipped by 6 bases and J by 4 bases, with 12 bases between them. CDR3 size: 13 residues. Germline-derived CDR1 and CDR2 are SNHLY and FYNNEI. CDR3 nucleotide sequence: TGTGCCAGCAGGCCCCAACAGGGCTATGGCTACACCTTC. Translation gives CASRPQQGYGYTF. The full variable domain, in which reference TRBV2 and TRBJ1-2 provide the parts outside the CDR3, is EPEVTQTPSHQVTQMGQEVILRCVPISNHLYFYWYRQILGQKVEFLVSFYNNEISEKSEIFDDQFSVERPDGSNFTLKIRSTKLEDSAMYFCASRPQQGYGYTFGSGTRLTVV.

The chain joins TRBV12-5 to TRBJ2-1, with 7 positions matching TRBD1. Germline V gene data show CDR1 as LGHNT and CDR2 as FRNRAP. Trimming took 6 bases from V and 2 from J; bases not matched to a gene: 7. The CDR3 totals 15 residues. CDR3 bases: TGTGCTAGTGGCCCCGGACAGGCTACCTACAATGAGCAGTTCTTC. Translating it yields CASGPGQATYNEQFF.

The chain is built from TRBV30 and TRBJ2-2; no clear D. The CDR3 is made up of 15 amino acids. The V gene lost 0 bases and the J gene lost 6 bases, with 14 bases spanning the gap. Germline V lookup: CDR1 GTSNPN, CDR2 SVGIG (reference sequence). DNA of the CDR3: TGTGCCTGGAGTGTCGTCCAGGACGGCGCCGGGGAGCTGTTTTTT. Amino acids: CAWSVVQDGAGELFF. Supplemented by reference TRBV30 and TRBJ2-2, the full variable domain reads SQTIHQWPATLVQPVGSPLSLECTVEGTSNPNLYWYRQAAGRGLQLLFYSVGIGQISSEVPQNLSASRPQDRQFILSSKKLLLSDSGFYLCAWSVVQDGAGELFFGEGSRLTVL.

This chain's CDR3 is CATAAQGTEAFF. CDR3 nucleotide sequence: TGTGCCACTGCGGCACAGGGGACTGAAGCTTTCTTT. The chain joins TRBV10-3 to TRBJ1-1; 7 bases match TRBD1. The V gene end was trimmed by 10 bases and the J gene end by 5 bases; junction bases not matched to a gene: 7. The CDR3 spans 12 residues. CDR1 is ENHRY, CDR2 SYGVKD, per germline.

This rearrangement joins TRBV10-3 to TRBJ1-1; D remains unclear. Germline V gene sequence: CDR1 ENHRY, CDR2 SYGVKD. V shed 0 bases and J shed 5 bases, with 13 bases lying between them. The CDR3 extends over 15 amino acids. DNA for the CDR3: TGTGCCATCAGTGAGTCGTTGGGCAGGAGTACTGAAGCTTTCTTT. Translation: CAISESLGRSTEAFF.

The chain recombines TRBV5-1 with TRBJ1-2, with a tentative D call TRBD1 (5 bases). Germline values: CDR1 SGHRS, CDR2 YFSETQ. The V gene lost 1 base and the J gene lost 4 bases, with 8 bases spanning the gap. The CDR3 runs 13 residues. Here the CDR3 reads CASSLRQGYGYTF. The CDR3 DNA sequence: TGCGCCAGCAGCTTGAGGCAGGGCTATGGCTACACCTTC.

The chain carries TRBV5-6 and TRBJ1-5; D possibly corresponds to TRBD1 (6 bases). The germline CDR1 and CDR2 sequences are SGHDT and YYEEEE. This CDR3 spans 15 amino acids. V was cut by 0 bases and J by 9 bases, with 16 bases left in between. CDR3 region: CASSLGNWGPTPQHF. CDR3 in DNA: TGTGCCAGCAGCTTGGGGAACTGGGGGCCCACGCCCCAGCATTTT.

The chain combines TRBV9 with TRBJ2-4; TRBD2 matches at 11 bases. V dropped 0 bases and J dropped 7; count of bases not matched to a gene: 0. Germline V CDR1 and CDR2: SGDLS, YYNGEE. CDR3 size: 14 residues. CDR3 amino acids: CASSVGTSGNIQYF. The CDR3 nucleotides read TGTGCCAGCAGCGTAGGGACTAGCGGGAACATTCAGTACTTC.

The chain carries TRBV7-9 and TRBJ2-4; 10 nucleotides match TRBD1. Trimming at V came to 4 bases and at J to 8 bases, leaving 8 bases not matched to a gene. The CDR3 has 15 amino acids. Germline V gives CDR1 SEHNR, CDR2 FQNEAQ (reference sequence). Here the CDR3 reads CASSWDRGVVDIQYF. In nucleotides, the CDR3 is TGTGCCAGCAGCTGGGACAGGGGAGTAGTCGACATTCAGTACTTC.

The chain employs TRBV28 and TRBJ1-2; D uncertain. Germline V gives CDR1 MDHEN, CDR2 SYDVKM. The CDR3 sequence is 14 residues long. V was clipped by 3 bases and J by 8 bases, with 16 bases between them. CDR3 amino acids: CASSFPDQLEGYTF. Written as DNA, the CDR3 is TGTGCCAGCAGTTTCCCAGACCAATTAGAGGGCTACACCTTC.

The CDR3 DNA reads TGCGCCAGCAGCTTGGCGGCCTCAGAGACCCAGTACTTC. Encoded protein: CASSLAASETQYF. This chain uses TRBV5-1 with TRBJ2-5; no definite D call. In germline, CDR1 is SGHRS, CDR2 YFSETQ. There are 13 residues in the CDR3. Trimming removed 0 bases at V and 4 bases at J, with 7 bases between.

V gene TRBV7-9 combines with J gene TRBJ2-1; 7 nucleotides agree with TRBD2. Trimming took 1 base from V and 8 from J; bases not matched to a gene: 5. The CDR3 consists of 14 residues. Germline lookup yields CDR1 SEHNR and CDR2 FQNEAQ (reference sequence). CDR3 nucleotide sequence: TGTGCCAGCAGCTTAGGGCTAGCGGTGGATGAGCAGTTCTTC. The encoded protein is CASSLGLAVDEQFF.

This chain uses TRBV28 with TRBJ2-7, with D possibly called TRBD1 or TRBD2 (6 bases each). With 6 bases removed from V and 1 base from J, the gap between germline ends came to 16 bases. CDR1 is MDHEN, CDR2 SYDVKM, per germline. The CDR3 sequence is 15 residues long. The CDR3 here is CASRGIGGLSYEQYF. CDR3 DNA sequence: TGTGCCAGCAGGGGGATCGGGGGCCTTTCCTACGAGCAGTACTTC. The variable domain in full, with the rest retrieved from reference TRBV28 and TRBJ2-7, is DVKVTQSSRYLVKRTGEKVFLECVQDMDHENMFWYRQDPGLGLRLIYFSYDVKMKEKGDIPEGYSVSREKKERFSLILESASTNQTSMYLCASRGIGGLSYEQYFGPGTRLTVT.

In its sample, this clone was seen a few times. This chain links TRBV30 with TRBJ1-1; 8 bases fit TRBD1. This CDR3 has 12 residues. Germline CDR1 is GTSNPN and CDR2 is SVGIG (reference sequence). V lost 5 bases, J lost 5 bases, and 4 bases stayed unmatched. The CDR3 sequence: CAWDRGRTEAFF. CDR3 bases: TGTGCCTGGGACAGGGGAAGGACTGAAGCTTTCTTT.

V and J are TRBV18 and TRBJ1-2, with D possibly matching TRBD1 (6 bases). The germline V gene encodes CDR1 KGHSH and CDR2 LQKENI. Trimming left V 2 bases short and J 6 bases short, with 13 bases between. CDR3 size: 14 residues. CDR3 sequence reads: CASSPNTGADGYTF. The CDR3 nucleotides are TGTGCCAGCTCACCAAACACGGGGGCGGATGGCTACACCTTC. Complete variable domain (other parts from reference TRBV18 and TRBJ1-2): NAGVMQNPRHLVRRRGQEARLRCSPMKGHSHVYWYRQLPEEGLKFMVYLQKENIIDESGMPKERFSAEFPKEGPSILRIQQVVRGDSAAYFCASSPNTGADGYTFGSGTRLTVV.